Presented here are 9 T cell receptor beta chains from one specimen sequenced in a study of blood T cell repertoires in COVID-19. Using immunoSEQ multiplex PCR, the repertoire was profiled, and TCRdb retains in-frame clones only, with some absent. The sample consists of about 280,000 clones, roughly 87% of them appearing once. The specimen sequenced was peripheral blood. The receptors here all came from a woman aged 45-65 years who had recovered from COVID-19.

This chain joins TRBV5-6 and TRBJ2-7; the D is unclear. Deletions cut 4 bases from V and 0 bases from J, with 11 bases between. CDR1 is SGHDT, CDR2 YYEEEE, per germline. The CDR3 sequence is 14 residues long. CDR3 protein: CASSRARGSYEQYF. DNA for the CDR3: TGTGCCAGCAGCCGTGCCAGAGGCTCCTACGAGCAGTACTTC.

V usage is TRBV5-1 and J usage is TRBJ2-3, with TRBD1 as a possible D gene (6 bases). Per the germline V gene, CDR1 is SGHRS and CDR2 is YFSETQ. V dropped 3 bases and J dropped 6 bases, with 20 bases sitting between them. The CDR3 consists of 16 residues. This CDR3 is CASSSLDLGAGDTQYF. In nucleotides, the CDR3 is TGCGCCAGCAGCTCCCTGGACTTGGGGGCCGGGGATACGCAGTATTTT.

The CDR3 is CASSLTGKQYGYTF. The CDR3 DNA follows: TGTGCCAGCAGCCTTACAGGAAAACAATATGGCTACACCTTC. The V gene is TRBV5-8, the J gene TRBJ1-2; D is possibly TRBD1 (5 bases). Germline V gene data show CDR1 as SGHTS and CDR2 as YDEGEE. This CDR3 contains 14 residues. V lost 4 bases and J lost 5, with 15 bases in between.

The V and J genes are TRBV7-3 and TRBJ1-1; 7 bases line up with TRBD1. Losses at the gene ends were 0 bases for V and 6 bases for J; bases not matched to a gene: 7. The CDR3 loop spans 15 amino acids. From germline, CDR1 is SGHTA and CDR2 FQGTGA. The CDR3 DNA is TGTGCCAGCAGCTTAACAGGGGGCTTGAGCTCTGAAGCTTTCTTT. It encodes CASSLTGGLSSEAFF. The entire variable domain, with the rest obtained from reference TRBV7-3 and TRBJ1-1, is as follows: GAGVSQTPSNKVTEKGKYVELRCDPISGHTALYWYRQSLGQGPEFLIYFQGTGAADDSGLPNDRFFAVRPEGSVSTLKIQRTERGDSAVYLCASSLTGGLSSEAFFGQGTRLTVV.

In this sample, this clone turned up once. V is TRBV4-2 and J is TRBJ2-1; 11 bases are shared with TRBD2. Germline V gene data show CDR1 as LGHNA and CDR2 as YNFKEQ. J was trimmed by 9 bases and V by 3 bases; bases with no gene match: 19. The CDR3 runs 19 residues. The CDR3 DNA reads TGTGCCAGCAGCCAGCCGGAGGGGGCCACTAGCGGGAGCGGAGGTGAGCAGTTCTTC. Its translation: CASSQPEGATSGSGGEQFF.

V and J are TRBV30 and TRBJ1-5; no reliable D call. Germline assignment: CDR1 GTSNPN and CDR2 SVGIG (reference sequence). The CDR3 contains 14 residues. The V end lost 0 bases, the J end lost 7 bases, and 13 bases lay between the germline ends. The CDR3 reads CAWSVMGSGQPQHF. The CDR3, as DNA: TGTGCCTGGAGTGTAATGGGCAGTGGACAGCCCCAGCATTTT.

The rearrangement uses TRBV4-3 and TRBJ2-3; 8 nucleotides match TRBD2. V trimming: 1 base; J trimming: 0 bases; junction bases outside the gene matches: 6. This CDR3 is 17 amino acids long. Germline V gene lookup returns CDR1 LGHNA and CDR2 YSLEER. The CDR3 region has the DNA TGCGCCAGCAGCCAAGGTCCTAGCGGGCCGAGCACAGATACGCAGTATTTT. Protein sequence: CASSQGPSGPSTDTQYF.

The chain links TRBV6-5 to TRBJ1-2; D unresolved. The CDR3 consists of 13 residues. Germline CDR1 reads MNHEY; CDR2 reads SVGAGI. With 7 bases removed from V and 3 bases from J, the gap between germline ends came to 12 bases. Here the CDR3 DNA reads TGTGCCAGCACCCCTAATGCCCACTATGGCTACACCTTC. Protein sequence: CASTPNAHYGYTF.

This chain uses TRBV6-2 or TRBV6-3 with TRBJ2-7; perhaps TRBD2 as D (6 bases). This CDR3 comprises 14 residues. Trimming took 3 bases from V and 2 from J, leaving 11 bases between them. Germline V gene lookup returns CDR1 MNHEY and CDR2 SVGEGT. This chain's CDR3 is CASSYRTKPYEQYF. In nucleotides, the CDR3 is TGTGCCAGCAGTTATAGGACTAAACCCTACGAGCAGTACTTC.